One and the same sample provided the 26 T cell receptor delta chains below, sequenced in a study of gamma-delta T cells after stem cell transplantation. TCRdb reprocessed the RT-PCR reads using CATT. This sample has approximately 1,300 delta-chain clones, with less than 30% found just once. The sequenced material came from gamma-delta T cells. These receptors were collected from a human donor. It is not recorded whose cells these are; they may come from a transplant donor.

Concerning this clone: The junction does not match germline at one end; this may be a read error. The V call is TRDV1, the J call TRDJ2; 7 positions agree with TRDD3. Germline V gene lookup returns CDR1 TSWWSYY and CDR2 QGS. The CDR3 is 22 residues long. CDR3 protein: CALGEYLPLLGIRGALTAQLFF. The CDR3 DNA reads TGTGCTCTTGGGGAATATCTCCCCTTACTGGGGATCCGGGGCGCTTTGACAGCACAACTATTCTTT.

This clone qualifies as medium-sized. Within the sample, other DNA sequences also encode this same CDR3. In nucleotides, the CDR3 is TGTGCCTGTGACACCGTCGGGACTCGTCGGGTAGATAAACTCATCTTT. Residues: CACDTVGTRRVDKLIF. The V and J genes are TRDV2 and TRDJ1; D ambiguous. This CDR3 is built from 16 residues. Trimming removed 0 bases from V and 5 bases from J, with 18 bases in between. Germline-derived CDR1 and CDR2 are GEAIGNYY and EKD.

This clone has just one count. TCRdb records a much larger clone's protein for this DNA, with a difference at residue 10 that likely arises from a read error; the protein given is the translation of the DNA. The rearrangement joins TRDV2 to TRDJ1; 9 bases fit TRDD3. There are 16 residues in the CDR3. Unmatched junction bases numbered 8, after V lost 3 bases and J lost 1 base. CDR1 and CDR2 from the germline V gene are GEAIGNYY and EKD. CDR3 in amino acids: CACDLLGEGATDKLIF. In nucleotides, the CDR3 is TGTGCCTGTGACTTACTGGGGGAAGGGGCCACCGATAAACTCATCTTT.

This clone is categorized as medium-sized. The V gene is TRDV2, the J gene TRDJ1; TRDD3 aligns across 8 bases. In germline, CDR1 is GEAIGNYY, CDR2 EKD. J lost 7 bases, V lost 3 bases, and 18 bases had no gene match. There are 17 residues in the CDR3. The CDR3 nucleotides read TGTGCCTGTGACGGGATACGCGGGGCTTCTGTAGCGAGTAAACTCATCTTT. This gives the protein CACDGIRGASVASKLIF.

The chain is built from TRDV1 and TRDJ1; 12 bases align to TRDD3. The germline V gene has CDR1 TSWWSYY and CDR2 QGS. The CDR3 runs 24 residues. Trimming took 2 bases from V and 5 from J; bases not matched to a gene: 30. CDR3 sequence reads: CALGEFRTVLRRLGDTVRRDKLIF. DNA for the CDR3: TGTGCTCTTGGGGAATTCCGTACGGTCCTACGAAGACTGGGGGATACCGTTAGGAGGGATAAACTCATCTTT.

Remarks on this clone: A far more abundant clone sits one base away, making this likely a read error. Other nucleotide sequences from this sample produce the same CDR3. The gene calls are TRDV2 and TRDJ1, with TRDD3 identical over 8 bases. This CDR3 has 20 amino acids. Germline assignment: CDR1 GEAIGNYY and CDR2 EKD. The CDR3 DNA reads TGTGCCTGCGACACCGTGCCCGGTTTGGGGGATTCATCTTACACCGATAAACTCATCTTT. Translated, it gives CACDTVPGLGDSSYTDKLIF.

This clone is medium-sized within its sample. This likely traces to a read error, being one base from a far larger clone. Other DNA sequences in the sample encode the same CDR3. The chain carries TRDV1 and TRDJ1; 11 positions agree with TRDD3. The CDR3 spans 17 residues. Germline CDR1 reads TSWWSYY; CDR2 reads QGS. The CDR3 sequence is CALGPTNGWGIQGELIF. The CDR3 DNA reads as TGCGCTCTTGGACCTACGAATGGCTGGGGGATACAGGGGGAACTCATCTTT.

The sample holds a few counts of this clone. CDR3: CALGELLPGGILNKLIF. CDR3 DNA sequence: TGTGCTCTTGGGGAACTCCTACCTGGGGGGATACTGAATAAACTCATCTTT. The chain employs TRDV1 and TRDJ1; the match to TRDD3 covers 9 bases. Germline trimming cut 0 bases from V and 6 bases from J; bases unmatched to any gene: 11. The CDR3 spans 17 residues. CDR1 is TSWWSYY and CDR2 is QGS in the germline V gene.

The chain is built from TRDV1 and TRDJ1, with D possibly matching TRDD3 (6 bases). The CDR3 contains 18 residues. Germline V lookup: CDR1 TSWWSYY, CDR2 QGS. V lost 0 bases and J lost 7, with 24 bases in between. CDR3 nucleotide sequence: TGTGCTCTTGGGGAACTAGAGCCAGGGGGAGGGGTATACGGTAAACTCATCTTT. Encoded protein: CALGELEPGGGVYGKLIF.

As concerns this clone: A single base is all that separates this from a far larger clone, so a read error is likely. Other nucleotide sequences from this sample produce the same CDR3. This chain uses TRDV1 with TRDJ1; 9 positions match TRDD3. The CDR3 extends over 18 amino acids. CDR1 and CDR2 from the germline V gene are TSWWSYY and QGS. The CDR3 is CALGEIRTRRLGDNKLIF. The DNA of the CDR3 is TGCGCTCTTGGGGAAATAAGGACCCGTCGACTGGGGGACAATAAACTCATCTTT.

The V call is TRDV1, the J call TRDJ1; TRDD3 is a possible D gene (5 bases). CDR1 is TSWWSYY and CDR2 is QGS in the germline V gene. The CDR3 is 15 amino acids. V lost 4 bases and J 7 bases, leaving 19 bases between the germline ends. This chain's CDR3 is CALGGHTSGGPKLIF. The CDR3, as DNA: TGTGCTCTTGGGGGCCACACCAGCGGGGGTCCTAAACTCATCTTT.

Sample share makes this clone large. V and J are TRDV2 and TRDJ1, with 11 bases lining up with TRDD3. This CDR3 has 14 residues. Trimming at V came to 3 bases and at J to 5 bases, leaving 4 bases not matched to a gene. Germline V CDR1 and CDR2: GEAIGNYY, EKD. For the CDR3, the DNA is TGTGCCTGTGACTTACTGGGGGATAAAGATAAACTCATCTTT. Translating gives CACDLLGDKDKLIF.

In its sample, this clone ranks as medium-sized. The gene calls are TRDV2 and TRDJ1, with D possibly TRDD3 on 6 matching bases. Germline V gene sequence: CDR1 GEAIGNYY, CDR2 EKD. The CDR3 totals 15 residues. V dropped 4 bases and J dropped 7 bases, with 21 bases sitting between them. The CDR3 here is CACEAVGIPTPKLIF. The DNA of the CDR3 is TGTGCCTGTGAAGCCGTGGGGATCCCAACGCCTAAACTCATCTTT.

Remarks on this clone: TCRdb's listed protein matches a much larger clone and diverges from this DNA's translation at residue 15, likely through a read error; the protein shown comes from the DNA. This CDR3 is CALATYGSGFTDKLTF. Written as DNA, the CDR3 is TGTGCCCTCGCAACGTATGGATCAGGATTCACCGATAAACTCACCTTT. The chain combines TRDV3 with TRDJ1, with D unresolved. CDR3 length: 16 amino acids. Germline assignment: CDR1 TVYSNPD and CDR2 GDNSRS (reference sequence).

As for this clone: TCRdb pairs this DNA with a much larger clone's protein that differs at residue 10, likely a read error; the protein shown was translated from the DNA. The J gene is TRDJ1, the V gene TRDV2, with 10 bases lining up with TRDD3. The junction had 6 bases not matched to a gene; V was cut back by 2 bases and J by 1 base. This CDR3 comprises 16 residues. Germline V gene sequence: CDR1 GEAIGNYY, CDR2 EKD. CDR3 loop: CACDMITGGCTDKLIF. For the CDR3, the DNA is TGTGCCTGTGACATGATTACTGGGGGATGCACCGATAAACTCATCTTT.

This clone was counted a few times. With only one base between it and a far larger clone, this is likely a read error. J is TRDJ1 and V is TRDV1; 8 bases match TRDD3. Germline values: CDR1 TSWWSYY, CDR2 QGS. This CDR3 region has 21 residues. The CDR3 sequence is CALGELGYKGLLGASTDKPIF. The CDR3, as DNA: TGTGCTCTTGGGGAACTTGGTTACAAGGGGTTACTGGGGGCTTCTACCGATAAACCCATCTTT.

By share of the sample, this clone is medium-sized. The gene calls are TRDV3 and TRDJ1, with D possibly being TRDD3 (6 bases). Germline CDR1 TVYSNPD, CDR2 GDNSRS (reference sequence). This CDR3 is 17 amino acids long. V was cut by 5 bases and J by 2 bases, with 27 bases left in between. The CDR3 DNA is TGTGCCCCCCCCTCGACCGTGGGGATGGGAAGGACCGATAAACTCATCTTT. Amino acids: CAPPSTVGMGRTDKLIF.

This clone was recorded a few times. This is likely an artifact of a read error, given a far larger clone one base away. The chain recombines TRDV1 with TRDJ1; 9 bases align to TRDD3. The CDR3 spans 21 residues. Germline CDR1 TSWWSYY, CDR2 QGS. The CDR3 DNA reads as TGTGCTCCTGGGGAACTCCGATTTCCTACTGGGGGACCACCTTACACCGATAAACTCATCTTT. Amino acid sequence: CAPGELRFPTGGPPYTDKLIF.

V is TRDV2 and J is TRDJ3, with TRDD3 as a possible D gene (5 bases). V lost 0 bases to trimming and J lost 5 bases, with 10 bases between them. The CDR3 is 16 amino acids. The germline CDR1 and CDR2 sequences are GEAIGNYY and EKD. The CDR3 loop is CACDTAGNGDTRQMFF. The CDR3 coding sequence is TGTGCCTGTGACACCGCTGGGAACGGGGACACCCGACAGATGTTTTTC.

Remarks on this clone: A far larger clone differs by one base, so this is likely a read error. CDR3 DNA: TGTGCCTGTGGCGGGATAAACACCGATAAACTCATCTTT. Translated: CACGGINTDKLIF. The chain employs TRDV2 and TRDJ1, with TRDD3 as a possible D gene (6 bases). Germline lookup yields CDR1 GEAIGNYY and CDR2 EKD. V was clipped by 5 bases and J by 0 bases, with 9 bases between them. The CDR3 runs 13 residues.

This clone is classed as medium-sized. The chain combines TRDV2 with TRDJ1, with 12 positions matching TRDD3. The CDR3 contains 22 residues. V shed 0 bases, J shed 0 bases, and the junction held 19 bases outside the gene matches. Germline values: CDR1 GEAIGNYY, CDR2 EKD. CDR3 coding DNA: TGTGCCTGTGACACCTTAAACTGGGGGATACAACAACCTTCAACGGACACCGATAAACTCATCTTT. Translated: CACDTLNWGIQQPSTDTDKLIF.

This clone is categorized as large (0.1 to 1%). The sample carries other DNA sequences with the same CDR3. The chain carries TRDV2 and TRDJ1, with no clear D. The germline CDR1 and CDR2 sequences are GEAIGNYY and EKD. The CDR3 spans 13 residues. The ends were cut back, 0 bases at V and 0 bases at J, with 4 bases in the middle. CDR3 nucleotides: TGTGCCTGTGACACCTGGGACACCGATAAACTCATCTTT. This encodes CACDTWDTDKLIF.

Comment on this clone: TCRdb's protein for this DNA is that of a much larger clone and differs from the translation at residue 7, likely a read error; the protein shown is the DNA translation. The V gene is TRDV3, the J gene TRDJ1; D is ambiguous. The CDR3 loop spans 14 amino acids. V was cut by 3 bases and J by 4 bases, with 18 bases left in between. The germline CDR1 and CDR2 sequences are TVYSNPD and GDNSRS (reference sequence). The CDR3 spells CAFLNGKEDDKLIF. The DNA for the CDR3 is TGTGCCTTCCTAAACGGGAAGGAGGACGATAAACTCATCTTT.

By sample fraction, this clone is medium-sized. The V gene is TRDV2, the J gene TRDJ1; 8 nucleotides align to TRDD3. The CDR3 is 18 residues long. The trim removed 0 bases at V and 0 bases at J, leaving 11 bases unmatched. CDR1 and CDR2 from the germline V gene are GEAIGNYY and EKD. DNA of the CDR3: TGTGCCTGTGACACCCTTACTGGGGGTTACATGTACACCGATAAACTCATCTTT. Translating it yields CACDTLTGGYMYTDKLIF.

The chain uses TRDV2 and TRDJ1, with 11 bases aligning to TRDD3. Germline lookup yields CDR1 GEAIGNYY and CDR2 EKD. This CDR3 is 18 amino acids long. The junction had 12 bases not matched to a gene; V was cut back by 3 bases and J by 1 base. The CDR3 region is CACDPLGDTGSGTDKLIF. The CDR3 coding sequence is TGTGCCTGTGACCCGTTGGGGGATACGGGCAGTGGCACCGATAAACTCATCTTT.

By sample share, this clone is medium-sized (0.01 to 0.1%). Other DNA sequences of this sample code for an identical CDR3. This chain connects TRDV1 to TRDJ1, with D possibly being TRDD3 (5 bases). The V gene's germline CDR1 is TSWWSYY and CDR2 QGS. The CDR3 loop spans 16 amino acids. V lost 0 bases and J lost 0, with 11 bases in between. The CDR3 is CALGELIQGYTDKLIF. The CDR3 DNA sequence: TGTGCTCTTGGGGAACTTATACAGGGATACACCGATAAACTCATCTTT.